These T cell receptor beta chains were read from a single sample in a study of shared T cell receptors in the human thymus. TCRdb keeps only in-frame clones here, not all; method: immunoSEQ multiplex PCR. The repertoire holds hundreds of thousands of clones, with around 89% as singletons. The same data also contributed to another study, on human thymus T cells.

Specimen: thymocytes. The receptors derive from a boy less than two years old with a congenital heart defect. Each CDR3 is given with its conserved first and last residue. Fields, in order: V gene, J gene, D gene, clone size, CDR3 DNA, CDR3 protein. The D gene is left open where the match is weak. Not all rows give a size; the values are once, few, many and, for expanded clones, a class.

v_call: TRBV7-6
j_call: TRBJ2-1
d_call: -
clone_size: -
cdr3_nt: TGTGCCAGCAGCTTAGATCTTTGGAGACATGAGCAGTTCTTC
cdr3_aa: CASSLDLWRHEQFF

v_call: TRBV30
j_call: TRBJ1-2
d_call: -
clone_size: -
cdr3_nt: TGTGCCTGGAGTTCAAACAGTGATGGCTACACCTTC
cdr3_aa: CAWSSNSDGYTF

v_call: TRBV28
j_call: TRBJ2-5
d_call: TRBD2
clone_size: -
cdr3_nt: TGTGCCAGCAGGAACGGGACTAGCGGGCACCAAGAGACCCAGTACTTC
cdr3_aa: CASRNGTSGHQETQYF

v_call: TRBV7-9
j_call: TRBJ2-2
d_call: -
clone_size: -
cdr3_nt: TGTGCCAGCAGCTTAGGCGGATCCACCGGGGAGCTGTTTTTT
cdr3_aa: CASSLGGSTGELFF

v_call: TRBV10-2
j_call: TRBJ2-1
d_call: TRBD2
clone_size: once
cdr3_nt: TGCGCCAGCTGTGGGCGGGAGACTAGCGGCTTCAATGAGCAGTTCTTC
cdr3_aa: CASCGRETSGFNEQFF

v_call: TRBV29-1
j_call: TRBJ1-1
d_call: TRBD1
clone_size: -
cdr3_nt: TGCAGCGGTGGGACAGGGGGCACTGAAGCTTTCTTT
cdr3_aa: CSGGTGGTEAFF

v_call: TRBV5-1
j_call: TRBJ2-5
d_call: TRBD1
clone_size: -
cdr3_nt: TGCGCCAGCAGCTCCCCGGGACAGCGGTACCAAGAGACCCAGTACTTC
cdr3_aa: CASSSPGQRYQETQYF

v_call: TRBV7-2
j_call: TRBJ1-1
d_call: -
clone_size: -
cdr3_nt: TGTGCCAGCAGCGCACGCCGAGACAGCGCTGAAGCTTTCTTT
cdr3_aa: CASSARRDSAEAFF

v_call: TRBV7-9
j_call: TRBJ2-7
d_call: TRBD2
clone_size: -
cdr3_nt: TGTGCCAGCAGCCCAGAGACTAGCGGGAGCTCCTACGAGCAGTACTTC
cdr3_aa: CASSPETSGSSYEQYF

v_call: TRBV14
j_call: TRBJ2-3
d_call: TRBD2
clone_size: -
cdr3_nt: TGTGCCAGCAGCCAAGATTTACGTTTGGCGGGAGTGGGGGCAGATACGCAGTATTTT
cdr3_aa: CASSQDLRLAGVGADTQYF

v_call: TRBV4-2
j_call: TRBJ2-3
d_call: -
clone_size: -
cdr3_nt: TGTGCCAGCAGCCAAGGAGTCGGTCAGGGTCTGGCAGATACGCAGTATTTT
cdr3_aa: CASSQGVGQGLADTQYF

v_call: TRBV6-1
j_call: TRBJ2-2
d_call: TRBD2
clone_size: -
cdr3_nt: TGTGCCAGCAGCGAATTCCGGGACTACACTACCCCGCAGAACACCGGGGAGCTGTTTTTT
cdr3_aa: CASSEFRDYTTPQNTGELFF

v_call: TRBV5-1
j_call: TRBJ2-5
d_call: TRBD2
clone_size: -
cdr3_nt: TGCGCCAGCAGCTTGGTTCTAGCGGGGGGGTCCCAAGAGACCCAGTACTTC
cdr3_aa: CASSLVLAGGSQETQYF

v_call: TRBV5-6
j_call: TRBJ1-2
d_call: -
clone_size: -
cdr3_nt: TGTGCCAGCAGCTTGGCAGGGGTTAACTATGGCTACACCTTC
cdr3_aa: CASSLAGVNYGYTF

v_call: TRBV27
j_call: TRBJ1-2
d_call: -
clone_size: -
cdr3_nt: TGTGCCAGCAGTTTTCAGGGCGGGGACTATGGCTACACCTTC
cdr3_aa: CASSFQGGDYGYTF

v_call: TRBV5-1
j_call: TRBJ2-7
d_call: TRBD1
clone_size: -
cdr3_nt: TGCGCCAGCAGCGTGAATCTTGGTGGACAGGGCTACGAGCAGTACTTC
cdr3_aa: CASSVNLGGQGYEQYF

v_call: TRBV6-1
j_call: TRBJ2-7
d_call: -
clone_size: -
cdr3_nt: TGTGCCAGCAGTGATCTCTACGAGCAGTACTTC
cdr3_aa: CASSDLYEQYF

v_call: TRBV6-1
j_call: TRBJ2-3
d_call: TRBD2
clone_size: -
cdr3_nt: TGTGCCAGCAGTGAAGATGCTAGCGGGAGAGCAGATACAGATACGCAGTATTTT
cdr3_aa: CASSEDASGRADTDTQYF

v_call: TRBV11-2
j_call: TRBJ2-7
d_call: TRBD2
clone_size: -
cdr3_nt: TGTGCCAGCAGCTTATCGGGGGGCTACGAGCAGTACTTC
cdr3_aa: CASSLSGGYEQYF

v_call: TRBV11-2
j_call: TRBJ1-2
d_call: -
clone_size: -
cdr3_nt: TGTGCCAGCAGCTTGGCTGCAGGGCGTTATGGCTACACCTTC
cdr3_aa: CASSLAAGRYGYTF

v_call: TRBV18
j_call: TRBJ2-3
d_call: TRBD1
clone_size: -
cdr3_nt: TGTGCCAGCTCACCATCGGGACAGGGTTATCCAGATACGCAGTATTTT
cdr3_aa: CASSPSGQGYPDTQYF

v_call: TRBV28
j_call: TRBJ2-1
d_call: -
clone_size: -
cdr3_nt: TGTGCCAGCACACGGGACAGGGGGGGACTAGCGGACTCCTACAATGAGCAGTTCTTC
cdr3_aa: CASTRDRGGLADSYNEQFF